This entry concerns a single TCR beta chain. Methods used by the authors: Amplification with reference gene primers provided the estimates of nucleated cell counts. Clones were sequenced by immunoSEQ multiplex PCR, and TCRdb holds only the in-frame ones, with some missing. Clone size and V and J calls were adopted from that table, with D and trimming inferred from the DNA. The table lists roughly 50,000 clones, 70% to 90% of them singletons. This sample was taken from a study of blood T cell repertoires in COVID-19. Study in general: Whether acute or convalescent, the COVID-19 samples came from the United States, Italy and Spain. In each case, the material was cDNA or gDNA derived from T cells, B-cell-depleted T cells, or PBMCs.

Trimming removed 5 bases from V and 10 bases from J; junction bases left unmatched: 9. Germline V gene lookup returns CDR1 LNHDA and CDR2 SQIVND (reference sequence). The CDR3 loop spans 15 amino acids. The clonotype was recovered from a woman in her sixties with acute or convalescent COVID-19. What was sequenced was peripheral blood. The chain carries TRBV19 and TRBJ1-6; 9 bases line up with TRBD1. The CDR3 DNA reads TGTGCCAGTAGTGTCGACAGGGGGGGTGGATCACCCCTCCACTTT. Translation gives CASSVDRGGGSPLHF.